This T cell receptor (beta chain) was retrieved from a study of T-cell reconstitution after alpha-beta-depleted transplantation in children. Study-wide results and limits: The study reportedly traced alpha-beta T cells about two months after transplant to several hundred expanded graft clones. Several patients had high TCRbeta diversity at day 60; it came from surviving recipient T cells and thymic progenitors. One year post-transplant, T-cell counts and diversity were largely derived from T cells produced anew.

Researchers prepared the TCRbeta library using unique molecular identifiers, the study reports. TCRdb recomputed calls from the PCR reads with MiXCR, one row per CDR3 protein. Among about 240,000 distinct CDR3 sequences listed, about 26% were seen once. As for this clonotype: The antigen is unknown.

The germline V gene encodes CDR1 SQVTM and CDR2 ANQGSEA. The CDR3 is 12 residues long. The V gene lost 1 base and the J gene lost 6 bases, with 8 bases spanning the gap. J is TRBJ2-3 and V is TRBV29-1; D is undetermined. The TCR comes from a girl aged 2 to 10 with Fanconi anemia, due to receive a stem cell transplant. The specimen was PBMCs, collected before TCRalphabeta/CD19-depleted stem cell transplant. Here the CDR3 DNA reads TGCAGCGTTGAAGGATGGGGTGATACGCAGTATTTT. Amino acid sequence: CSVEGWGDTQYF.